Sequencing of this TCR beta chain was carried out in a study of CXCR3-negative and CXCR3-positive naive CD8 T cells (dated by TCRdb to between 2018 and 2020). Broadly, across the study: About 150 million TRB reads were obtained in total, roughly 1.5 +/- 0.3 million reads per library. Data from roughly twelve donors, pooled across two independent experiments, went into the diversity and physicochemical repertoire analyses. The TRBV-TRBJ cluster analysis covered naive subsets from several donors and memory cells from 3 donors.

For each CD8+ T cell subset, flow sorting was done in triplicate, and a few hundred thousand cells per subset went directly into RLT lysis buffer. To exclude memory contaminants, naive CD8+ T cells were stringently defined as CD45RO-CCR7+CD27+CD95-. Using standard density gradient centrifugation, peripheral blood mononuclear cells were isolated from buffy coats. Naive CXCR3-negative and CXCR3-positive CD8+ T cells were flow-sorted using a FACSAria III. Total RNA was extracted from sorted cells with an RNeasy Mini Kit. Study-wide findings and limitations: Because surface CD5, which is linked to self-reactivity in mice, was comparable between the naive subsets, TCR interaction strength was also inferred from TRB CDR3 physicochemical properties. Because CXCR3 expression was partially decreased after cryopreservation, freshly isolated PBMCs were used for most assays. Comparably high repertoire diversity was found in both naive subsets, whereas much lower repertoire diversity was found in memory CD8+ T cells. TRBV-TRBJ usage was similar between naive CXCR3-negative and CXCR3-positive cells from the same donor, while memory cells showed distinct patterns. TRB CDR3s from CXCR3-positive naive cells showed higher hydrophobicity (lower Kidera factor 4), lower energy, and higher strength and volume indices than CXCR3-negative naive cells.

These reads were obtained on a NextSeq 550. The Human TCR Profiling Kit (MiLaboratory) was used to make UMI-labeled 5' RACE TRB cDNA libraries. cDNA synthesis used the entire amount of extracted RNA, and PCR amplification then used the entire amount of cDNA produced. The libraries were made side by side, with each library going through the same number of PCR cycles. Concerning the study's data processing: With a minimum of two reads required per UMI, MIGEC and MiXCR pulled out about 50,000 +/- 10,000 unique UMI-labeled TRB cDNA molecules from each library. On average, around 40,000 +/- 10,000 functional in-frame TRB CDR3 nucleotide clonotypes lacking stop codons were found per library. After each sample was downsampled to 5000 UMI-labeled TRB molecules, VDJtools was used to calculate diversity metrics such as normalized Shannon-Wiener and Chao1. Clonotype-size-weighted physicochemical properties of the central five CDR3 residues (interaction energy, strength, volume and Kidera factor 4) were computed in VDJtools. After reprocessing by TCRdb, each CDR3 protein sequence is one entry, and no DNA is given. TCRdb's processing, not the authors', yielded these V and J calls. The table for this sample shows approximately 130,000 distinct CDR3 sequences. The ten largest clones add up to 0.41% of the sample.

In the case of this clonotype: Its antigen is not yet known.

There are 13 amino acids in the CDR3, from cysteine to phenylalanine inclusive. DNA is not on record. In the germline V gene (reference sequence), CDR1 corresponds to DFQATT and CDR2 to SNEGSKA. Recombination joined TRBV20-1 with TRBJ2-7. Material: naive CXCR3+ CD8+ T cells from blood. The label giving this sample's cell subset or site can be read as: CD45RO-CCR7+CD27+CD95- naive CD8+ T cells expressing CXCR3 (TNR3+). The source of this sequence is a human donor in good health. Some clones in this sample may be carry-over from other donors' samples. CDR3 sequence: CSARDQSTYEQYF.